The present T cell receptor beta chain was sequenced within a study of blood T cell repertoires in COVID-19. Study summary: Samples representing acute and convalescent COVID-19 were sourced from the United States, Italy and Spain. In each case, the material was cDNA or gDNA derived from T cells, B-cell-depleted T cells, or PBMCs.

Germline V gene sequence: CDR1 SGDLS, CDR2 YYNGEE. The trim removed 0 bases at V and 4 bases at J, leaving 9 bases unmatched. This CDR3 is 17 amino acids long. Authors' analysis steps: Estimated nucleated cell counts came from reference gene primer amplification. Libraries were prepared by immunoSEQ multiplex PCR; TCRdb keeps only in-frame clonotypes and omits some of them. V, J and clone size reflect that table, while D and trimming were determined from the DNA. The sample comprises about 220,000 clones, approximately 82% of which are singletons, and 3.6% rests with the top ten. This clonotype originated in a woman of 80 years or more with acute or convalescent COVID-19. Sequencing was performed on peripheral blood. This chain joins TRBV9 and TRBJ2-5; 10 nucleotides line up with TRBD2. CDR3 sequence: CASSVGVGASGGETQYF. The CDR3, as DNA: TGTGCCAGCAGCGTAGGCGTCGGGGCTAGCGGGGGAGAGACCCAGTACTTC. Together with reference TRBV9 and TRBJ2-5, the CDR3 gives the full variable domain: DSGVTQTPKHLITATGQRVTLRCSPRSGDLSVYWYQQSLDQGLQFLIQYYNGEERAKGNILERFSAQQFPDLHSELNLSSLELGDSALYFCASSVGVGASGGETQYFGPGTRLLVL.